This T cell receptor (beta chain) was found in a study of response to subunit inactivated influenza vaccine. The CDR3 covers 15 residues. The V end lost 0 bases, the J end lost 3 bases, and 12 bases lay between the germline ends. CDR1 and CDR2 (germline): SGHTA, FQGNSA. TCRdb processed the RT-PCR reads anew with MiXCR; each CDR3 protein has one entry. In the table there are about 780,000 distinct CDR3 sequences, 18% of which are singletons. Turning to this clonotype: The antigen is not known.

General study findings and limits: Authors suggested each seasonal flu vaccination may recruit only limited numbers of new T cells.

The material was PBMCs from blood, obtained around 5 days after vaccination. V gene TRBV7-2 combines with J gene TRBJ2-7, with a tentative D call TRBD1 (6 bases). The source is a man aged 50-59 years who received an inactivated influenza vaccine. The CDR3 DNA follows: TGTGCCAGCAGCTTAGCGAGGGCCAGGGGCTACGAGCAGTACTTC. Protein sequence: CASSLARARGYEQYF.